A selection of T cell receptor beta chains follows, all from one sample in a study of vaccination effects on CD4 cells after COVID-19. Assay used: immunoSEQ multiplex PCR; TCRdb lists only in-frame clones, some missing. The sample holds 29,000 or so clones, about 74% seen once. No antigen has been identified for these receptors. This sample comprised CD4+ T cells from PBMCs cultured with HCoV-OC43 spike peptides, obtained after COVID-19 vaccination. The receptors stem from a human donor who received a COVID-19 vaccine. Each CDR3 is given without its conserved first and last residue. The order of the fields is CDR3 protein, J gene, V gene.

CDR3: ASRGQGSNQPQH
J: TRBJ1-5
V: TRBV19

CDR3: ASSLAPSGFVLSNEKLF
J: TRBJ1-4
V: TRBV7-6

CDR3: ASSVSGGLVPYEQY
J: TRBJ2-7
V: TRBV7-2

CDR3: ASSLTGAYEQY
J: TRBJ2-7
V: TRBV7-9

CDR3: AISGSGRLGEQY
J: TRBJ2-7
V: TRBV10-3

CDR3: AWRLRGGDYGYT
J: TRBJ1-2
V: TRBV30

CDR3: AISENRDTEAF
J: TRBJ1-1
V: TRBV10-3

CDR3: ASSSWKEGRGNTIY
J: TRBJ1-3
V: TRBV7-6

CDR3: SVERGINTEAF
J: TRBJ1-1
V: TRBV29-1

CDR3: ASSSPSTQRFNYGYT
J: TRBJ1-2
V: TRBV5-1

CDR3: ASSTGRNPNNEQF
J: TRBJ2-1
V: TRBV18

CDR3: SVGRQSDTGELF
J: TRBJ2-2
V: TRBV29-1

CDR3: ASSIDTVPHEQY
J: TRBJ2-7
V: TRBV19

CDR3: ASSPTSTYNEQF
J: TRBJ2-1
V: TRBV18

CDR3: ASSDPTSGRDETQY
J: TRBJ2-5
V: TRBV5-1